This is a list of T cell receptor beta chains from one sample in a study of T cell responses to AZD1222 COVID-19 vaccine. Repertoires were generated with immunoSEQ multiplex PCR, while TCRdb's copy carries only in-frame clones and drops some. This sample yields approximately 190,000 clones, of which under 95% are seen a single time; nearly 1% belongs to the top ten. The material sequenced was peripheral blood, taken on day 0 of AZD1222 vaccination. The receptors were gathered from an adult in good health. CDR3s include the opening cysteine and the closing phenylalanine or tryptophan. The D gene is left open where the match is weak. The size field is filled for only some rows; it gives once, few, many or a size class.

cdr3_length,clone_size,v_call,d_call,j_call,cdr3_nt,cdr3_aa
13,once,TRBV27,.,TRBJ2-3,TGTGCCAGCACCCGGGAAAAGACAGATACGCAGTATTTT,CASTREKTDTQYF
16,.,TRBV5-1,TRBD1,TRBJ1-1,TGCGCCAGCAGCTTGGTTATGGGACAGGCAGGAACTGAAGCTTTCTTT,CASSLVMGQAGTEAFF
12,.,TRBV5-1,.,TRBJ2-7,TGCGCCAGCAGCACAACAGGGCCCGAGCAGTACTTC,CASSTTGPEQYF
12,.,TRBV6-6,.,TRBJ1-4,TGTGCCAGCAGTTACGGGGAGGAAAAACTGTTTTTT,CASSYGEEKLFF
12,.,TRBV5-6,.,TRBJ1-2,TGTGCCAGCAGCTTTAACTTGCGTGGCTACACCTTC,CASSFNLRGYTF
17,.,TRBV27,.,TRBJ2-1,TGTGCCAGCAGTCCCCACCCCGAGGGAATGCGCTACAATGAGCAGTTCTTC,CASSPHPEGMRYNEQFF
14,.,TRBV7-2,.,TRBJ2-1,TGTGCCAGCAGTTATCAGGGCGGCGCCGGTGAGCAGTTCTTC,CASSYQGGAGEQFF
15,.,TRBV24-1,TRBD1,TRBJ1-5,TGTGCCACCAGCACCGGGACAGGGGTTCGACAGCCCCAGCATTTT,CATSTGTGVRQPQHF
12,once,TRBV6-1,.,TRBJ1-1,TGTGCCAGCAGTGACCCCTGGGCTGAAGCTTTCTTT,CASSDPWAEAFF
16,once,TRBV7-6,.,TRBJ1-6,TGTGCCAGCAGCTCGGCGCCCGGAGGGCAGAATTCACCCCTCCACTTT,CASSSAPGGQNSPLHF
16,.,TRBV5-1,TRBD2,TRBJ2-7,TGCGCCAGCAGCTTGAGACCTAGCGGGAGTCTGGGTGAGCAGTACTTC,CASSLRPSGSLGEQYF
13,.,TRBV19,.,TRBJ1-2,TGTGCCAGTAGACAAGACCCTCAGAGTGGCTACACCTTC,CASRQDPQSGYTF
15,.,TRBV28,TRBD1,TRBJ2-7,TGTGCCAGCAGTTTATCCCCGGGACAGGGTTACGAGCAGTACTTC,CASSLSPGQGYEQYF
16,.,TRBV27,TRBD1,TRBJ1-4,TGTGCCAGCAGTTTCGGGACAGGGGGCGGAGGTGAAAAACTGTTTTTT,CASSFGTGGGGEKLFF
15,.,TRBV5-5,TRBD2,TRBJ2-1,TGTGCCACCTTATCGCTCAGCGGGAGTGGGAATGAGCAGTTCTTC,CATLSLSGSGNEQFF
16,.,TRBV24-1,TRBD2,TRBJ2-1,TGTGCCACCTCCGAGACTAGCGGGATGGCCTACAATGAGCAGTTCTTC,CATSETSGMAYNEQFF
16,.,TRBV4-2,.,TRBJ1-6,TGTGCCAGCAGCCAAGATTTGGCGGCCGTTAATTCACCCCTCCACTTT,CASSQDLAAVNSPLHF
14,.,TRBV6-4,TRBD1,TRBJ1-1,TGTGCCAGCAGCGCTACAGGGGAGGACACTGAAGCTTTCTTT,CASSATGEDTEAFF
16,.,TRBV5-4,TRBD2,TRBJ2-3,TGTGCCAGCAGCCGCCAAGCGGGAGAACGTACGGATACGCAGTATTTT,CASSRQAGERTDTQYF
14,.,TRBV6-5,.,TRBJ2-7,TGTGCCAGCAGTTACTCAGGGGGCTCCTACGAGCAGTACTTC,CASSYSGGSYEQYF
14,.,TRBV29-1,TRBD2,TRBJ2-7,TGCAGCGTTAAACGGACTAGCGTTTCCTACGAGCAGTACTTC,CSVKRTSVSYEQYF
16,.,TRBV6-6,.,TRBJ1-5,TGTGCCAGCAGTTACTCCCCCGACAGGTACGAGGAGCCCCAGCATTTT,CASSYSPDRYEEPQHF
12,.,TRBV11-2,TRBD2,TRBJ2-1,TGTGCCAGCAGCTTACGGGGGGATGAGCAGTTCTTC,CASSLRGDEQFF
11,.,TRBV15,TRBD1,TRBJ1-1,TGTGCCACGACAGGGAGGACTGAAGCTTTCTTT,CATTGRTEAFF
13,.,TRBV20-1,.,TRBJ1-2,TGCAGTGCTAGTGTAGGGGGGAGGTATGGCTACACCTTC,CSASVGGRYGYTF
13,.,TRBV3-1/TRBV3-2,TRBD1,TRBJ1-2,TGTGCCAGCAGCCAGGGACAGGGCTATGGCTACACCTTC,CASSQGQGYGYTF
14,.,TRBV19,.,TRBJ2-3,TGTGCCAGTAGTTATAACCCTAGCACAGATACGCAGTATTTT,CASSYNPSTDTQYF
15,.,TRBV11-2,TRBD1,TRBJ1-6,TGTGCCAGCAGGACAGGGGGCATTGTGGATTCACCCCTCCACTTT,CASRTGGIVDSPLHF
15,.,TRBV24-1,TRBD1,TRBJ1-5,TGTGCCACCAGCCCGGGACAGGGCGGAAATCAGCCCCAGCATTTT,CATSPGQGGNQPQHF
15,.,TRBV21-1,.,TRBJ1-2,TGTGCCAGCAGCAAAGAGGGTCCAGGGAGTTATGGCTACACCTTC,CASSKEGPGSYGYTF
15,.,TRBV12-1,.,TRBJ2-6,TGTGCCAGCTCAACAGGGGGCTCCGGGGCCAACGTCCTGACTTTC,CASSTGGSGANVLTF
15,.,TRBV7-8,.,TRBJ1-5,TGTGCCAGCAGCTTATTAGGTCTCGGTCATCAGCCCCAGCATTTT,CASSLLGLGHQPQHF
15,.,TRBV18,TRBD1,TRBJ1-4,TGTGCCAGCTCTCGCAACAGGGGAACTAATGAAAAACTGTTTTTT,CASSRNRGTNEKLFF
17,.,TRBV28,TRBD2,TRBJ2-1,TGTGCCAGCAGTCCATCAACGGGACTAGCGGGGGTTAATGAGCAGTTCTTC,CASSPSTGLAGVNEQFF
13,.,TRBV29-1,.,TRBJ2-7,TGCAGCGCCTACCCAGGAAACTCCTACGAGCAGTACTTC,CSAYPGNSYEQYF
14,.,TRBV28,TRBD1,TRBJ1-1,TGTGCCAGCAGTCTACAGGGGGGGAACACTGAAGCTTTCTTT,CASSLQGGNTEAFF
15,.,TRBV27,.,TRBJ2-7,TGTGCCAGCAGTCCCTCACGGGTTAGCTCCTACGAGCAGTACTTC,CASSPSRVSSYEQYF
15,.,TRBV9,.,TRBJ1-3,TGTGCCAGCAGCGTTTCTGGGAGTGCAGGAAACACCATATATTTT,CASSVSGSAGNTIYF
15,.,TRBV5-1,.,TRBJ2-2,TGCGCCAGCAGCCCGGAGGGACAGAACACCGGGGAGCTGTTTTTT,CASSPEGQNTGELFF
15,.,TRBV12-5,TRBD2,TRBJ2-7,TGTGCTAGTGGTTTGCCGACGGGAGGAGGTCTCGAGCAGTACTTC,CASGLPTGGGLEQYF
14,.,TRBV18,TRBD2,TRBJ2-1,TGTGCCAGCTCACCGCGCGGGAGGGCCAATGAGCAGTTCTTC,CASSPRGRANEQFF
15,.,TRBV2,.,TRBJ2-3,TGTGCCAGCAGTGTAAGGGTGAAGAGCACAGATACGCAGTATTTT,CASSVRVKSTDTQYF
12,.,TRBV14,.,TRBJ1-1,TGTGCCAGCAGCCAAGTGAGGGGCATAGCTTTCTTT,CASSQVRGIAFF
15,.,TRBV15,.,TRBJ1-5,TGTGCCACCAGCAGAGAGTACGCTAGCAATCAGCCCCAGCATTTT,CATSREYASNQPQHF
15,.,TRBV5-8,.,TRBJ1-1,TGTGCCAGCAGCTTGGAATCTTACAGGGAGGATCGGGCTTTCTTT,CASSLESYREDRAFF
16,.,TRBV3-1/TRBV3-2,.,TRBJ2-3,TGTGCCAGCAGCCAACGGGCAGGGGCTGGCACAGATACGCAGTATTTT,CASSQRAGAGTDTQYF
13,.,TRBV29-1,.,TRBJ1-1,TGCAGCGTTGAAAGCCTCATGAACACTGAAGCTTTCTTT,CSVESLMNTEAFF
14,.,TRBV6-5,TRBD2,TRBJ2-1,TGTGCCAGCAGTTACTCGAGTAGCGGGGGGTTTATGTTCTTC,CASSYSSSGGFMFF
13,.,TRBV19,.,TRBJ1-3,TGTGCCAGTAGTATGGACGGAGGAAACACCATATATTTT,CASSMDGGNTIYF
13,.,TRBV5-4,TRBD1,TRBJ2-7,TGTGCCAGCAGGCGGGACAGGGGTAGGGAGCAGTACTTC,CASRRDRGREQYF